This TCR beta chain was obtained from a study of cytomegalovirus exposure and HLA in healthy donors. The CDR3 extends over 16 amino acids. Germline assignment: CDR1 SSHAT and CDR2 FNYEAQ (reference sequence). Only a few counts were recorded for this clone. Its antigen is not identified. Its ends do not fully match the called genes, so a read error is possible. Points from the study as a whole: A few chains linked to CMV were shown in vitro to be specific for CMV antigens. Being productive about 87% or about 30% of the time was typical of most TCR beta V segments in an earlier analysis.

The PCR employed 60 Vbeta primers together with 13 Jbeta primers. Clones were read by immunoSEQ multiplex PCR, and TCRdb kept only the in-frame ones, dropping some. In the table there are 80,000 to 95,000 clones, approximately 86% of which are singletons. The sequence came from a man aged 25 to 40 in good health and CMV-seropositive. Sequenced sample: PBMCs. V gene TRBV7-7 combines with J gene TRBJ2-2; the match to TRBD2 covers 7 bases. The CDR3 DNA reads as TGTGCTAGCAGCTTAGCGTTGGGACTAAACACCGGGGAGCTGTTTTTT. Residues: CASSLALGLNTGELFF.